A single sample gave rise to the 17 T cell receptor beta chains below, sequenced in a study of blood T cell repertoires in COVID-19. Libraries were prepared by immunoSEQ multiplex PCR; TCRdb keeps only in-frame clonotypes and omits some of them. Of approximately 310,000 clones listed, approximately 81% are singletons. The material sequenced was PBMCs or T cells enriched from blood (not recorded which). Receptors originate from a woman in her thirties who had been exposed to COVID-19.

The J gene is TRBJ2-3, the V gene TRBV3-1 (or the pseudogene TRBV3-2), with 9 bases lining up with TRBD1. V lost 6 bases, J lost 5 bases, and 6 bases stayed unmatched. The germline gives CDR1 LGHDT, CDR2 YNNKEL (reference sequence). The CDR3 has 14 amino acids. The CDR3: CASSPGTGRDTQYF. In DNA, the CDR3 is TGTGCCAGCAGTCCTGGGACAGGGCGAGATACGCAGTATTTT.

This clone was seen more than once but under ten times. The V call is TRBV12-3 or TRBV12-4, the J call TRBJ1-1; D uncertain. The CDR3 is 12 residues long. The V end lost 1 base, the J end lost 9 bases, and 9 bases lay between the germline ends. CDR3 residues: CASSLDHQKAFF. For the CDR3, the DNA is TGTGCCAGCAGTTTAGACCACCAGAAAGCTTTCTTT.

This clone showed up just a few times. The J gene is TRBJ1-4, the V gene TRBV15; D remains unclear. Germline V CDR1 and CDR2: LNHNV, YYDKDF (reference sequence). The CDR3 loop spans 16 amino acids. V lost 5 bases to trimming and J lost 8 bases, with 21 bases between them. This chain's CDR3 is CATSRTWEEVREKLFF. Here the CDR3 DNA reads TGTGCCACCAGCCGGACCTGGGAGGAGGTGAGGGAAAAACTGTTTTTT.

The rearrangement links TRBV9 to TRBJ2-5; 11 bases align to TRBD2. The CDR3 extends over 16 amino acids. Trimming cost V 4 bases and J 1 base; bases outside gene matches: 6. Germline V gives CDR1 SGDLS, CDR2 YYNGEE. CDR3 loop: CASSSRLAGPQETQYF. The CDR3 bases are TGTGCCAGCAGCTCTAGACTAGCGGGGCCCCAAGAGACCCAGTACTTC.

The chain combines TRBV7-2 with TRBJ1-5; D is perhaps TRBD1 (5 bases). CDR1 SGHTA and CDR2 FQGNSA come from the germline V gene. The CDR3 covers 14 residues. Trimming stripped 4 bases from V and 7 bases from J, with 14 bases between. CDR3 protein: CASSSGGNWQPQHF. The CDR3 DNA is TGTGCCAGCAGCTCGGGGGGGAATTGGCAGCCCCAGCATTTT.

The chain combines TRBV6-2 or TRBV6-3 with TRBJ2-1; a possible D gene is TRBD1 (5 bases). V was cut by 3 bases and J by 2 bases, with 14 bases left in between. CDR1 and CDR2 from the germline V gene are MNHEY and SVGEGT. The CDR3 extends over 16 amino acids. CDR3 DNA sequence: TGTGCCAGCAGTTATGAGCCCGGACACCCCTACAATGAGCAGTTCTTC. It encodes CASSYEPGHPYNEQFF.

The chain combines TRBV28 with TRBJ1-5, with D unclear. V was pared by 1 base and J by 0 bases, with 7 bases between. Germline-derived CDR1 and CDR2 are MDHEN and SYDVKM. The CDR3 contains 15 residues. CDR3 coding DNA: TGTGCCAGCAGTTTATCGGGATATAGCAATCAGCCCCAGCATTTT. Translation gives CASSLSGYSNQPQHF.

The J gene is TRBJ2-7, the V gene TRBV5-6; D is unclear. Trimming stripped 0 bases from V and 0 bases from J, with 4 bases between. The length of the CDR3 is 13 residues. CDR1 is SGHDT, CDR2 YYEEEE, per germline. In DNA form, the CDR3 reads TGTGCCAGCAGCTTGGGCAGCTCCTACGAGCAGTACTTC. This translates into CASSLGSSYEQYF.

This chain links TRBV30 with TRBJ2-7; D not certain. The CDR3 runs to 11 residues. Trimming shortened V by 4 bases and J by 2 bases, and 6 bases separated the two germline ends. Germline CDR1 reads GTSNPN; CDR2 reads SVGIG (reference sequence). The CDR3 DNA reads TGTGCCTGGACGGGTGCCTACGAGCAGTACTTC. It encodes CAWTGAYEQYF. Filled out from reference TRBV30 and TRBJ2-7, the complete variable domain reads SQTIHQWPATLVQPVGSPLSLECTVEGTSNPNLYWYRQAAGRGLQLLFYSVGIGQISSEVPQNLSASRPQDRQFILSSKKLLLSDSGFYLCAWTGAYEQYFGPGTRLTVT.

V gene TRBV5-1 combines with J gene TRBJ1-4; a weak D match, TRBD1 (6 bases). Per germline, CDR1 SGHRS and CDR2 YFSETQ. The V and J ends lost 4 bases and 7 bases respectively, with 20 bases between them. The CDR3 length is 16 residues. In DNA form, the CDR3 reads TGCGCCAGCAGCCTGGATGTACAGGGAGAAGGTGAAAAACTGTTTTTT. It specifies CASSLDVQGEGEKLFF.

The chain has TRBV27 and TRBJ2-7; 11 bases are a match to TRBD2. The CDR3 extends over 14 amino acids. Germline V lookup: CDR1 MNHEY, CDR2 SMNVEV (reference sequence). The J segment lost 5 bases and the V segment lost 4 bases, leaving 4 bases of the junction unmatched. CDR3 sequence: CASSYSGGAHEQYF. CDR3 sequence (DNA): TGTGCCAGCAGTTATAGCGGGGGGGCCCACGAGCAGTACTTC.

The CDR3 nucleotides read TGTGCCAGCAGTTCCCGCGGGACCTACTCTGGAAACACCATATATTTT. Protein: CASSSRGTYSGNTIYF. The chain carries TRBV27 and TRBJ1-3; TRBD1 might be the D (5 bases). Trimming left V 4 bases short and J 0 bases short, with 13 bases between. The CDR3 is made up of 16 amino acids. Per germline, CDR1 MNHEY and CDR2 SMNVEV (reference sequence).

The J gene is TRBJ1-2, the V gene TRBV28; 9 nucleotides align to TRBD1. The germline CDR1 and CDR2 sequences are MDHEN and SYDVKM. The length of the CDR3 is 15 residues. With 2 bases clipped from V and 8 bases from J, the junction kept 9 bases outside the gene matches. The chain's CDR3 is CASSLGDRVIKGYTF. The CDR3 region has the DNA TGTGCCAGCAGTTTAGGGGACAGGGTCATCAAGGGCTACACCTTC.

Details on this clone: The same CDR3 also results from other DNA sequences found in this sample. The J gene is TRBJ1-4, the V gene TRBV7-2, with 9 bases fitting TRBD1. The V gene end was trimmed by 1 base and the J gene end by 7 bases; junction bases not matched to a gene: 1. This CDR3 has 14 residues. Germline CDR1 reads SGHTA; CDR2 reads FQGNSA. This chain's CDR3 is CASSLGQGGEKLFF. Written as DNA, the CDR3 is TGTGCCAGCAGCTTAGGACAGGGGGGTGAAAAACTGTTTTTT.

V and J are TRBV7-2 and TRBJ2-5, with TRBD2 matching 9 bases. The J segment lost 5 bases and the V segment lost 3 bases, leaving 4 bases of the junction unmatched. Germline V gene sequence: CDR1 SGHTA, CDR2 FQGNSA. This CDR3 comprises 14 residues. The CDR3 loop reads CASSFRTSDETQYF. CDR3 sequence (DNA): TGTGCCAGCAGCTTTCGGACTAGCGATGAGACCCAGTACTTC.

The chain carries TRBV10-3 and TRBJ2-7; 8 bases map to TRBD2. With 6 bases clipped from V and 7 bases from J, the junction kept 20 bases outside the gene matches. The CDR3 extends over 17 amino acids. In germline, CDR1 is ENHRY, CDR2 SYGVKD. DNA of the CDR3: TGTGCCATCAGGGACGAATTGAGCGGGAGTAGTACGGGGGAGCAGTACTTC. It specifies CAIRDELSGSSTGEQYF.

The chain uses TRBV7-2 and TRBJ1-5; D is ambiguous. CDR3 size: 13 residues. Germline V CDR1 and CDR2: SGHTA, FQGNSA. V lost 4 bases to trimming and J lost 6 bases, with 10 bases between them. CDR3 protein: CASSSTAVQPQHF. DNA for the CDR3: TGTGCCAGCAGCTCAACGGCGGTTCAGCCCCAGCATTTT.